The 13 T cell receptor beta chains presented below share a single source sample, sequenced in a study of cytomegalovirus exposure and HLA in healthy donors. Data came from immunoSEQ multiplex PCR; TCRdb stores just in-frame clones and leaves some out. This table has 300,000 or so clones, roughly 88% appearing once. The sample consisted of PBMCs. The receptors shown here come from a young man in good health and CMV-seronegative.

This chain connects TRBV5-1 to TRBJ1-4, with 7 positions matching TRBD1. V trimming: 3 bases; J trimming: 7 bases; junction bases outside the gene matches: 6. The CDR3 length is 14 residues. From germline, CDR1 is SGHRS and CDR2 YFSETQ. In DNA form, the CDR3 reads TGCGCCAGCAGCTCCGACAGGGAAGGTGAAAAACTGTTTTTT. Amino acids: CASSSDREGEKLFF.

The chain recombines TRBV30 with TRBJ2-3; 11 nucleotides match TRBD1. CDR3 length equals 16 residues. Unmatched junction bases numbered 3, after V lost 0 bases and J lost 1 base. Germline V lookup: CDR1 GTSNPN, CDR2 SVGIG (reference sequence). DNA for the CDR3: TGTGCCTGGAGTGTCGGGACAGGGGGTGGCACAGATACGCAGTATTTT. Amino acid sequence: CAWSVGTGGGTDTQYF.

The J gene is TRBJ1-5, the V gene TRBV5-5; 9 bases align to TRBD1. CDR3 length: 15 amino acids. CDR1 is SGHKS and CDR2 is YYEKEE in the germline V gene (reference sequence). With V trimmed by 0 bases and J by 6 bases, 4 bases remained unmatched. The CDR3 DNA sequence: TGTGCCAGCAGCTTGGGACAGGGGGGATCTCAGCCCCAGCATTTT. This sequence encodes CASSLGQGGSQPQHF.

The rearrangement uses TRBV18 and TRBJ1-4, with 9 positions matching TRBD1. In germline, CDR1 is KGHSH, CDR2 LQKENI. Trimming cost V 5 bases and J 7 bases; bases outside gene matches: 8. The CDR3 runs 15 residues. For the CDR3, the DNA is TGTGCCAGCTCATTTAACAGGGGGCATATTGAAAAACTGTTTTTT. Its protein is CASSFNRGHIEKLFF.

Written as DNA, the CDR3 is TGTGCCAGCAGTCCTACCGGACCTCGGGGGGTCAATGAGCAGTTCTTC. Amino acid sequence: CASSPTGPRGVNEQFF. V is TRBV27 and J is TRBJ2-1; 7 positions match TRBD2. V gave up 5 bases and J gave up 6 bases; unmatched junction bases: 13. Germline V gives CDR1 MNHEY, CDR2 SMNVEV (reference sequence). This CDR3 is built from 16 residues.

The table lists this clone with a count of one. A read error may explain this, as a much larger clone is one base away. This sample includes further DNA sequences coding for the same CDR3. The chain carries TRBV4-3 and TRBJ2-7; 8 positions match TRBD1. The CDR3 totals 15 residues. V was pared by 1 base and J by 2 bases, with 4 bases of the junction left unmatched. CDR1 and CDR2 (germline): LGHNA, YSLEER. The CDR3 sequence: CASSQVAGGPYEQYF. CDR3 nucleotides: TGCGCCAGCAGCCAAGTTGCAGGGGGCCCCTACGAGCAGTACTTC.

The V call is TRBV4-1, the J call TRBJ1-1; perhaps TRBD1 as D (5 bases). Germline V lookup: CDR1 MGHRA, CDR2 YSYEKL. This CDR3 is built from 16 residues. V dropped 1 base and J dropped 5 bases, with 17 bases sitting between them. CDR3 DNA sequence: TGCGCCAGCAGCCAAGGGCAGGCGGGGGGAGGGACTGAAGCTTTCTTT. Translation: CASSQGQAGGGTEAFF.

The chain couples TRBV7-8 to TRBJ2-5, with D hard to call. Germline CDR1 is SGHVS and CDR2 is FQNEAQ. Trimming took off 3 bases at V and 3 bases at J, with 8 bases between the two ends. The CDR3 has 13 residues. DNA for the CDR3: TGTGCCAGCAGCTTGGCCCAAAAAGAGACCCAGTACTTC. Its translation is CASSLAQKETQYF.

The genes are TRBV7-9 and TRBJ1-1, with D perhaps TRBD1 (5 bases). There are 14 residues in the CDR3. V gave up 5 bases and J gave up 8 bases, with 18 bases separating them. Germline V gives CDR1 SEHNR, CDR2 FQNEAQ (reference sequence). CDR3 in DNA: TGTGCCAGCAGCCCCCCCCGGGGGGATCTCGAAGCTTTCTTT. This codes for CASSPPRGDLEAFF.

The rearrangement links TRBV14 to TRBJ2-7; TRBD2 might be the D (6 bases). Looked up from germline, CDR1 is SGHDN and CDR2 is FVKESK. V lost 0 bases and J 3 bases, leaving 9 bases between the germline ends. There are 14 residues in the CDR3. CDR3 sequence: CASSQDLGGYEQYF. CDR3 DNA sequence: TGTGCCAGCAGCCAAGATCTCGGGGGCTACGAGCAGTACTTC.

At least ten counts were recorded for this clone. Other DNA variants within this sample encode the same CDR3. Here the CDR3 DNA reads TGTGCCAGCAGCTTTCAGGGGGGGAACACTGAAGCTTTCTTT. Translated, it gives CASSFQGGNTEAFF. The V call is TRBV7-2, the J call TRBJ1-1, with 7 nucleotides matching TRBD1. CDR1 SGHTA and CDR2 FQGNSA come from the germline V gene. The CDR3 length is 14 residues. V dropped 3 bases and J dropped 1; count of bases not matched to a gene: 2.

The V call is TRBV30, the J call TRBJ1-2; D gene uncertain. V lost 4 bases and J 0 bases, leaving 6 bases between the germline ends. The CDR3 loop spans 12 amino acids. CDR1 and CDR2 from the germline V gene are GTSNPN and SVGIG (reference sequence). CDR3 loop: CAWKGANYGYTF. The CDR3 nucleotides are TGTGCCTGGAAGGGAGCTAACTATGGCTACACCTTC.

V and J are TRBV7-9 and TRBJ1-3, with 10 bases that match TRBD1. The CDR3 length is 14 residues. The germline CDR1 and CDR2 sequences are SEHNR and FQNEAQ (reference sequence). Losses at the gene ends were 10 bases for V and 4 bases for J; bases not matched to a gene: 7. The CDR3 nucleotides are TGTGCCATCGGACAGGGGGTATCCGGAAACACCATATATTTT. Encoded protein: CAIGQGVSGNTIYF.